This TCR beta chain was identified in a study of shared clonotypes between healthy human individuals. Study information: Per-donor plates numbered three CD4 naive, three CD4 memory, two CD8 naive and one CD8 memory.

The CDR3 loop spans 14 amino acids. Germline V lookup: CDR1 SGHRS, CDR2 YFSETQ. The trim removed 5 bases at V and 3 bases at J, leaving 4 bases unmatched. The table came from immunoSEQ multiplex PCR; TCRdb's copy has only in-frame clones and leaves some out. Counted here are under 1,900,000 clones, roughly 98.5% occurring once; the ten biggest clones make up about 0.34%. The sequence came from a man under 40 in good health. The chain is built from TRBV5-1 and TRBJ2-3; TRBD2 matches 9 bases. The specimen sequenced was naive CD4+ T cells sorted from blood. Sample subset: CD45RA+ positively selected. The CDR3 DNA reads TGCGCCAGCAGTGGGACTAGCTCGACAGATACGCAGTATTTT. Translated, it gives CASSGTSSTDTQYF.